This T cell receptor (beta chain) appears in the sequencing data of a study of T-cell reconstitution after alpha-beta-depleted transplantation in children. In regard to this clonotype: What it binds is not known.

The length of the CDR3 is 15 residues. Trimming at V came to 0 bases and at J to 5 bases, leaving 3 bases not matched to a gene. Germline V lookup: CDR1 SGHRS, CDR2 YFSETQ. Findings and limits, study-wide: T-cell numbers and diversity, one year after transplant, stemmed largely from T cells that were newly produced.

This sample's TCRbeta library carried unique molecular identifier barcodes. A single record per CDR3 protein comes from TCRdb applying MiXCR to the PCR reads. This table holds approximately 500,000 distinct CDR3 sequences, 27% found once. This chain uses TRBV5-1 with TRBJ2-2, with 8 positions matching TRBD1. The clonotype originates from a boy under two years old with Wiskott-Aldrich syndrome, due to receive a stem cell transplant. The sample here was PBMCs, taken before TCRalphabeta/CD19-depleted stem cell transplant. The DNA of the CDR3 is TGCGCCAGCAGCTTGGCACAGGGGGTAACCGGGGAGCTGTTTTTT. Protein product: CASSLAQGVTGELFF.